This T cell receptor beta chain was captured by sequencing in a study of blood T cell repertoires in COVID-19. Study-wide background: The study drew acute and convalescent COVID-19 samples from the United States, Italy and Spain.

This CDR3 has 14 residues. V dropped 0 bases and J dropped 7 bases, with 11 bases sitting between them. Per germline, CDR1 SGHAT and CDR2 FQNNGV. Participant-given clinical history determined each cohort assignment. This clone appeared a single time. Produced via immunoSEQ multiplex PCR; TCRdb's table is partial and in-frame only. The sample records a few hundred thousand clones, 80% being singletons. Material: PBMCs or T cells enriched from blood (not recorded which). The receptor was isolated from a man under 40 with acute COVID-19. The V gene is TRBV11-2, the J gene TRBJ2-3; TRBD1 might be the D (5 bases). CDR3 nucleotide sequence: TGTGCCAGCAGCTTAGAGAGACAGACGAATACGCAGTATTTT. The encoded protein is CASSLERQTNTQYF. The full variable domain, in which reference TRBV11-2 and TRBJ2-3 provide the parts outside the CDR3, is EAGVAQSPRYKIIEKRQSVAFWCNPISGHATLYWYQQILGQGPKLLIQFQNNGVVDDSQLPKDRFSAERLKGVDSTLKIQPAKLEDSAVYLCASSLERQTNTQYFGPGTRLTVL.